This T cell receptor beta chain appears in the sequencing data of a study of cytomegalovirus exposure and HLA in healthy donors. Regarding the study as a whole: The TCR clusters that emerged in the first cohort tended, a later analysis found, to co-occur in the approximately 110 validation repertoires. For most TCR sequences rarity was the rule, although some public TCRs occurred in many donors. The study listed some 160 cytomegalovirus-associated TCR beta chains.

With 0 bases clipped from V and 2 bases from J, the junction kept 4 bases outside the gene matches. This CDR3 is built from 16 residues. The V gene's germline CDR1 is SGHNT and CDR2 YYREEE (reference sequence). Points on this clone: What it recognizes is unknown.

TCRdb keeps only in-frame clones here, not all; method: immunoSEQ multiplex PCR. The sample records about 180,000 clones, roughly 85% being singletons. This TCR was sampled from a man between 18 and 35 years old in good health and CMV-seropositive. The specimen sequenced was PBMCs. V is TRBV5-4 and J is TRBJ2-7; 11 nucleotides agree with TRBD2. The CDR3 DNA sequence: TGTGCCAGCAGCTTGGCCGGGACTAGCGGTGCCTACGAGCAGTACTTC. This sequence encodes CASSLAGTSGAYEQYF.